This T cell receptor beta chain emerged from a study of blood T cell repertoires in COVID-19. The method was immunoSEQ multiplex PCR; TCRdb's version includes in-frame clones alone and lacks a portion of them. This sample yields roughly 120,000 clones, of which about 88% are seen a single time; roughly 3.3% belongs to the top ten. CDR3 length equals 14 residues. From germline, CDR1 is SGHDT and CDR2 YYEEEE. The trim removed 2 bases at V and 1 base at J, leaving 1 base unmatched. Sequenced sample: peripheral blood. J is TRBJ2-7 and V is TRBV5-6; 9 bases are a match to TRBD2. This TCR was sampled from a woman between 50 and 59 years old with acute or convalescent COVID-19. The CDR3 loop reads CASSFSGRSYEQYF. The CDR3 coding sequence is TGTGCCAGCAGCTTTAGCGGGAGATCCTACGAGCAGTACTTC.